One and the same sample provided the 10 T cell receptor beta chains below, sequenced in a study of CDR3 diversity in severe acne (dated by TCRdb to about 2019). The library was obtained by PCR. Sequencing instrument: Illumina HiSeq 2000. TCRdb passed the public sequencing reads through fastp at Q25 and MiXCR, retaining productive beta sequences. For every CDR3 protein sequence, its rows merge into one entry that carries the most common genes and DNA. The sample table shows fewer than 90,000 distinct CDR3 sequences, and under 65% are seen once. The ten largest clones take up roughly an eighth of the sample. Sequencing was performed on blood. The receptor source for this set is a male donor in good health, without acne.

The rearrangement joins TRBV7-2 to TRBJ2-5; 9 nucleotides align to TRBD1. In germline, CDR1 is SGHTA, CDR2 FQGNSA. J lost 0 bases, V lost 0 bases, and 8 bases had no gene match. This CDR3 has 18 amino acids. This chain's CDR3 is CASSLAREGQGDQETQYF. The CDR3 bases are TGTGCCAGCAGCTTAGCGCGTGAGGGACAGGGTGACCAAGAGACCCAGTACTTC.

The chain couples TRBV19 to TRBJ1-5; D gene ambiguous. With 2 bases removed from V and 1 base from J, the gap between germline ends came to 6 bases. The germline V gene has CDR1 LNHDA and CDR2 SQIVND (reference sequence). This CDR3 spans 14 amino acids. CDR3 sequence (DNA): TGTGCCAGTAGTATATTCGGGAGCAATCAGCCCCAGCATTTT. Translation: CASSIFGSNQPQHF.

The chain links TRBV27 to TRBJ2-7; maybe TRBD1 (7 bases). The germline gives CDR1 MNHEY, CDR2 SMNVEV (reference sequence). Trimming removed 2 bases at V and 9 bases at J, with 32 bases between. The CDR3 is made up of 19 amino acids. In nucleotides, the CDR3 is TGTGCCAGCAGTTTAGGCGCAGGGGGGCCCTACGAGCAGTACCAAGGGCAGTACTTC. It encodes CASSLGAGGPYEQYQGQYF.

This chain links TRBV9 with TRBJ1-5; possibly TRBD1 for D (6 bases). The V end was cut by 0 bases, the J end by 7 bases, with 11 bases between. Germline lookup yields CDR1 SGDLS and CDR2 YYNGEE. The CDR3 is 14 amino acids. CDR3 nucleotide sequence: TGTGCCAGCAGCGTAGTGGCAGGGGACCAGCCCCAGCATTTT. This encodes CASSVVAGDQPQHF.

This clonotype was detected ten times or more. The chain has TRBV6-1 and TRBJ1-1; the D is unclear. The ends were cut back, 2 bases at V and 2 bases at J, with 6 bases in the middle. The germline V gene has CDR1 MNHNS and CDR2 SASEGT. The CDR3 covers 13 residues. For the CDR3, the DNA is TGTGCCAGCAGTGAACGAGAAAACACTGAAGCTTTCTTT. Translating it yields CASSERENTEAFF.

The V gene is TRBV10-3, the J gene TRBJ1-4; perhaps TRBD1 as D (5 bases). Trimming shortened V by 8 bases and J by 8 bases, and 15 bases separated the two germline ends. CDR3 length equals 13 residues. The germline gives CDR1 ENHRY, CDR2 SYGVKD. As DNA, the CDR3 is TGTGCCATCGCCTCAGGGTTTGAGGAAAAACTGTTTTTT. Amino acids: CAIASGFEEKLFF.

This clonotype was observed at least ten times. The genes are TRBV5-1 and TRBJ2-1; 7 bases are shared with TRBD2. The germline V gene has CDR1 SGHRS and CDR2 YFSETQ. The CDR3 covers 15 residues. With 0 bases clipped from V and 9 bases from J, the junction kept 9 bases outside the gene matches. This CDR3 reads CASSLGGEGGSEQFF. CDR3 bases: TGCGCCAGCAGCTTGGGGGGGGAGGGAGGGAGTGAGCAGTTCTTC. The full variable domain, with the rest looked up from reference TRBV5-1 and TRBJ2-1, is KAGVTQTPRYLIKTRGQQVTLSCSPISGHRSVSWYQQTPGQGLQFLFEYFSETQRNKGNFPGRFSGRQFSNSRSEMNVSTLELGDSALYLCASSLGGEGGSEQFFGPGTRLTVL.

Concerning this clonotype itself: This sequence may be a read error, since a much larger clone differs from it by one base. Because it lacks the conserved phenylalanine or tryptophan at the end, this CDR3 is likely a read error. The chain joins TRBV2 to TRBJ1-6; D not resolved. V was pared by 3 bases and J by 8 bases, with 5 bases between. The germline gives CDR1 SNHLY, CDR2 FYNNEI. The CDR3 is 12 amino acids. CDR3 DNA sequence: TGTGCCAGCAGTGATGACTATTCACCCCTCCACCTT. Amino acids: CASSDDYSPLHL.

This clonotype was observed a handful of times. The chain carries TRBV29-1 and TRBJ1-1; no clear D gene. This CDR3 is built from 13 residues. V lost 0 bases, J lost 3 bases, and 8 bases lay in between. Germline CDR1 and CDR2: SQVTM and ANQGSEA. CDR3 residues: CSVEEHKYTEAFF. CDR3 in DNA: TGCAGCGTTGAAGAACATAAGTACACTGAAGCTTTCTTT.

About this clonotype: The final CDR3 position lacks the conserved phenylalanine or tryptophan, pointing to a likely read error. CDR3 protein: CASSGREITDTQYL. In DNA form, the CDR3 reads TGTGCCAGCTCAGGGAGGGAGATCACAGATACGCAGTATCTT. This chain joins TRBV18 and TRBJ2-3; 7 bases match TRBD2. V lost 5 bases and J lost 2; bases outside the gene matches: 4. This CDR3 has 14 residues. Germline CDR1 is KGHSH and CDR2 is LQKENI.